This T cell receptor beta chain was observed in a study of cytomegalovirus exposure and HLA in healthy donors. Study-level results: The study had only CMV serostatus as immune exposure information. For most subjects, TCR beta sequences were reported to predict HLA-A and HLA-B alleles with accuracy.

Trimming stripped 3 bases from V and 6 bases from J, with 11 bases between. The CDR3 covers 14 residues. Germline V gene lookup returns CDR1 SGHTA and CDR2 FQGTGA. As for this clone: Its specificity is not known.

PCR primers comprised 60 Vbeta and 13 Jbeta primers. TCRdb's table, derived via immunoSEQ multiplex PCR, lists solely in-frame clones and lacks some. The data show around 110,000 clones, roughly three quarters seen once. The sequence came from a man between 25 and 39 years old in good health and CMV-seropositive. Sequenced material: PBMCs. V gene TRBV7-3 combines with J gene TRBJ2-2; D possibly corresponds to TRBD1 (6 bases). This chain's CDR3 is CASSLSGDAGELFF. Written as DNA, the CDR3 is TGTGCCAGCAGCTTGTCAGGGGATGCCGGGGAGCTGTTTTTT.